This T cell receptor beta chain originates from a study of T cells in Graves' hyperthyroidism and ophthalmopathy (dated by TCRdb to between 2018 and 2021). About the investigation overall: Peripheral blood was sampled at the time of initial diagnosis, prior to any treatment. To identify TCR V-J signatures that set the groups apart, the researchers used a discovery cohort of 90 to 100 patients, made up of roughly 45 with Graves' ophthalmopathy and 57 with stable Graves' hyperthyroidism. Whether ophthalmopathy could be predicted prospectively was tested in an independent validation cohort made up of about 18 hyperthyroidism patients plus 17 patients who later progressed to ophthalmopathy. The 100 or so discovery patients were randomly split 7:3 into training and test sets. Thyroid tissue and blood T-cell repertoires from six Graves' hyperthyroidism patients were also compared in the study. After sampling, hyperthyroidism patients received methimazole starting at 30 mg daily, and ophthalmopathy patients received high-dose intravenous methylprednisolone. The paper reports TCR Vbeta CDR3 sequencing of roughly 140 peripheral blood samples: around 45 ophthalmopathy, about 75 hyperthyroidism and around 17 progressor patients.

Amplification of TCR beta CDR3 regions was carried out from RNA transcripts. The first round of RT-PCR for the TCR CDR3 was performed with the HTBI primer set and the Qiagen OneStep RT-PCR kit. Libraries were constructed in a second round of multiplex PCR, after which size selection and purification were performed. Paired-end sequencing of the libraries was performed with 100 bp reads on an Illumina HiSeq2000. From the authors' description of their analysis: SOAPnuke was used to process the raw data, removing reads that contained adapters or uncalled bases, had a mean Phred below 15, or lacked an exact match to the constant primer or identifier. High-quality paired reads were merged with COPE v1.2.5, and unique nucleotide sequences were defined as clonotypes. MiTCR v1.1 was used to align clonotypes to the IMGT TRBV, TRBD and TRBJ reference segments. The analysis was restricted to V-J combinations with a frequency above 0.0001, which together covered around 99% of the repertoires. The TCS score was defined as the ratio of F50 (clonal expansion) to E x V (chaos), calculated using BLOSUM62-based TCRdist between CDR3 peptides within each V-J. Welch's t-statistics and random forest reduced fewer than 550 V-J features to 13, which were used in a naive Bayes classifier (R e1071). Clones were called with MiXCR by TCRdb after fastp trimmed the public reads at Q25, and only in-frame beta chains were retained. Every CDR3 protein is listed once, alongside the most common genes and DNA of its rows. The authors' filters were not applied to this entry. This sample is represented by about 350,000 distinct CDR3 sequences; over 15% of them were singletons. The ten largest clones add up to about 16% of the sample.

This clonotype was counted a few times. Its specific antigen is unknown. No base-level quality is on record; no much larger clone is a single base apart. CDR1 and CDR2 (MDHEN, SYDVKM) derive from the germline V gene. The CDR3 spans 17 residues, from the cysteine through the phenylalanine. The DNA shown is the 51-base CDR3, in frame from base 1. Relative to germline, V is missing 0 bases and J is missing 2 bases, with 8 bases of the junction outside any gene match. Ophthalmopathy patients had moderately to severely active disease, Clinical Activity Score of at least 3, NOSPECS grade of at least 4, and duration under 3 months. Patients with uncontrolled infections, other autoimmune diseases, pregnancy or lactation were excluded. Diagnoses relied on clinical symptoms, serum thyroxine and TRAb, thyroid ultrasound and orbital computed tomography. PBMCs were separated from around 9.1 ml of fresh peripheral blood using Ficoll-Paque density gradient centrifugation. Trizol reagent was used to extract total RNA, and RNA quality was then checked on an Agilent 2100 Bioanalyzer.

The full study reports these points: In validation, the model predicted progression to ophthalmopathy with approximately 71% sensitivity and approximately 78% specificity, a median of about 6 months before onset. A model built on a 13 V-J signature distinguished ophthalmopathy from stable hyperthyroidism, reaching 87.88% sensitivity and 81.08% specificity in cross-validation and 80%/75% in testing. Most expanded thyroid clonotypes (frequency above 0.001) were also found in blood, which suggests that blood repertoires may mirror thyroid immune responses. No statistical method was used to fix the sample size in advance, and group allocation was not hidden from the investigators.

This chain joins TRBV28 to TRBJ2-7, with 9 junctional bases fitting TRBD2. Sequencing was carried out using blood. The receptor's source is a woman aged 40 to 49 with Graves' ophthalmopathy. The base sequence is TGTGCCAGCAGTTTATGGGGGTCTAGCGGGGCCGCCTACGAGCAGTACTTC. Translated, it reads CASSLWGSSGAAYEQYF.